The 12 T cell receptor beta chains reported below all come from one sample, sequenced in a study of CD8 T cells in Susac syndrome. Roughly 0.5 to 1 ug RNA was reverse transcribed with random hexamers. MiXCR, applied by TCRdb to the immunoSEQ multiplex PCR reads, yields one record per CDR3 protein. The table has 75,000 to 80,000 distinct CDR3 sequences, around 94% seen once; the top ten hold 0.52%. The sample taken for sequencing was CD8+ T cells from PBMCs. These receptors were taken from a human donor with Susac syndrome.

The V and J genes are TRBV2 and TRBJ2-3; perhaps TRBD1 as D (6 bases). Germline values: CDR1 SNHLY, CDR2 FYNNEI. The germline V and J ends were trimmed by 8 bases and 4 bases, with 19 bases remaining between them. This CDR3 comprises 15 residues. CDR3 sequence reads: CASRAPQGPADTQYF. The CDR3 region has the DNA TGTGCCAGCCGGGCTCCACAGGGCCCCGCAGATACGCAGTATTTT.

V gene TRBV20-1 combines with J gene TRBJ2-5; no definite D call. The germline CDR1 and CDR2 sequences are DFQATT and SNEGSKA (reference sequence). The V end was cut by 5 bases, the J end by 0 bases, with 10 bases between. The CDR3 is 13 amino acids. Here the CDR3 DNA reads TGCAGTGCTTCCCGGGCGTACCAAGAGACCCAGTACTTC. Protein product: CSASRAYQETQYF.

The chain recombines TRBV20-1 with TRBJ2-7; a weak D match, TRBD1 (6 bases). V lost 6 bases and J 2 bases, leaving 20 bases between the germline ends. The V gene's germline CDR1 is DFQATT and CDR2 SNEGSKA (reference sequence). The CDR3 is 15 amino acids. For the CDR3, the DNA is TGCAGTGCCAGGGCCCCCGGGACAATTACCTACGAGCAGTACTTC. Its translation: CSARAPGTITYEQYF.

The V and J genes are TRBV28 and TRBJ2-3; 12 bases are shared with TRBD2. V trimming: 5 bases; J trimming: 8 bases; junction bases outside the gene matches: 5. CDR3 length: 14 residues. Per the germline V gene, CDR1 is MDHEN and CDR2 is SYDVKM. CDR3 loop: CASSLQTSGGTQYF. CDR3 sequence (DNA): TGTGCCAGCAGTCTTCAGACTAGCGGGGGTACGCAGTATTTT.

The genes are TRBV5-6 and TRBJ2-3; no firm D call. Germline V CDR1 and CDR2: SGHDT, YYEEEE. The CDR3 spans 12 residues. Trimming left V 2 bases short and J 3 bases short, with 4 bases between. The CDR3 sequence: CASSFSTDTQYF. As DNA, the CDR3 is TGTGCCAGCAGCTTTTCTACAGATACGCAGTATTTT. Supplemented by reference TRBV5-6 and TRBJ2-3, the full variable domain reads DAGVTQSPTHLIKTRGQQVTLRCSPKSGHDTVSWYQQALGQGPQFIFQYYEEEERQRGNFPDRFSGHQFPNYSSELNVNALLLGDSALYLCASSFSTDTQYFGPGTRLTVL.

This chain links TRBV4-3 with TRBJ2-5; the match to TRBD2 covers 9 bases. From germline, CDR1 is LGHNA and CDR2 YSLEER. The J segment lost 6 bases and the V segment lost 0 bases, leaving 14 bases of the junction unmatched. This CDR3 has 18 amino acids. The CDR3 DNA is TGCGCCAGCAGCCAAGAGAGGGGCACAGCGGGGGGCCGGAAGACCCAGTACTTC. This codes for CASSQERGTAGGRKTQYF.

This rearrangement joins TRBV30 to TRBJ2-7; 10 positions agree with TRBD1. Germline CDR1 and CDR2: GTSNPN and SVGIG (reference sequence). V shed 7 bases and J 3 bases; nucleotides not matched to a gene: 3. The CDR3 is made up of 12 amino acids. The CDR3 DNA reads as TGTGCCTTGGGACAGGGGATCTACGAGCAGTACTTC. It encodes CALGQGIYEQYF.

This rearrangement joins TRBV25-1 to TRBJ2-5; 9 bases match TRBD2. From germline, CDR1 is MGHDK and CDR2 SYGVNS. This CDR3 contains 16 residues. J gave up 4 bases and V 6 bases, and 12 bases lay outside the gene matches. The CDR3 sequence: CASRSVGRGGGETQYF. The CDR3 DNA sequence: TGTGCCAGCAGGAGTGTGGGGCGGGGGGGAGGAGAGACCCAGTACTTC. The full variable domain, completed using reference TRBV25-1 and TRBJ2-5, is EADIYQTPRYLVIGTGKKITLECSQTMGHDKMYWYQQDPGMELHLIHYSYGVNSTEKGDLSSESTVSRIRTEHFPLTLESARPSHTSQYLCASRSVGRGGGETQYFGPGTRLLVL.

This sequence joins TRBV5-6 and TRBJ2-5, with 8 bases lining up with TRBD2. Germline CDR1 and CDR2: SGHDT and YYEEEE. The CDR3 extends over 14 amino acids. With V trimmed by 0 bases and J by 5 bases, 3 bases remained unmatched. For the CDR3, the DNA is TGTGCCAGCAGCTTGGTTTCGGGAGGGGAGACCCAGTACTTC. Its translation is CASSLVSGGETQYF.

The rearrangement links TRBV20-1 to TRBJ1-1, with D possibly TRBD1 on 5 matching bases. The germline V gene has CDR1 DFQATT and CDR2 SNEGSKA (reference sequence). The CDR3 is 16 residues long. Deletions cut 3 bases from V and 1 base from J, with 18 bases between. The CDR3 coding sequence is TGCAGTGCTAGCCGCGGGGCGGGGTTCAAGAACACTGAAGCTTTCTTT. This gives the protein CSASRGAGFKNTEAFF.

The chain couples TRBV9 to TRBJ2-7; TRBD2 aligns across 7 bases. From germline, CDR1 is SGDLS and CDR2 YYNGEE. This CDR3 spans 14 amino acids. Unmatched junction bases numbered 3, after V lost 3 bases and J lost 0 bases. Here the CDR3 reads CASSAGDYSYEQYF. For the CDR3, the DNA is TGTGCCAGCAGCGCCGGGGACTACTCCTACGAGCAGTACTTC. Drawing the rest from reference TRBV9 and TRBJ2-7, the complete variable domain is DSGVTQTPKHLITATGQRVTLRCSPRSGDLSVYWYQQSLDQGLQFLIQYYNGEERAKGNILERFSAQQFPDLHSELNLSSLELGDSALYFCASSAGDYSYEQYFGPGTRLTVT.

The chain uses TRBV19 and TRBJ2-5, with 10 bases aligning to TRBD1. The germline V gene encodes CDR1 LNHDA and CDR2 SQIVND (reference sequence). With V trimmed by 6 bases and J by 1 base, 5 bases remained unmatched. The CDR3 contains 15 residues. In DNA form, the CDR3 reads TGTGCCAGTAGCCTACGGGACAGGGGCCAAGAGACCCAGTACTTC. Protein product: CASSLRDRGQETQYF. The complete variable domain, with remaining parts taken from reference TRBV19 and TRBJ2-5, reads DGGITQSPKYLFRKEGQNVTLSCEQNLNHDAMYWYRQDPGQGLRLIYYSQIVNDFQKGDIAEGYSVSREKKESFPLTVTSAQKNPTAFYLCASSLRDRGQETQYFGPGTRLLVL.